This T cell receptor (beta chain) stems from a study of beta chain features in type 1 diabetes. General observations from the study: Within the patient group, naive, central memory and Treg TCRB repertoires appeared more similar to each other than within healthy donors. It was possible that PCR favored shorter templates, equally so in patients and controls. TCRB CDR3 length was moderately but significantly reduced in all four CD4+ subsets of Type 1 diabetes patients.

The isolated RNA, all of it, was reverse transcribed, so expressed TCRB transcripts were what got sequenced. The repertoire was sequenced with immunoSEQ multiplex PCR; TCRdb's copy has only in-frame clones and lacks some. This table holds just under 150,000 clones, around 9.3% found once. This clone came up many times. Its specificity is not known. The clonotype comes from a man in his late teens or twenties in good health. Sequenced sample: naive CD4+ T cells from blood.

CDR3 protein: CASSKPGQGKRQYF. The CDR3 coding sequence is TGTGCCAGCAGCAAGCCGGGACAGGGAAAGAGGCAGTACTTC. V is TRBV14 and J is TRBJ2-7; the match to TRBD1 covers 9 bases. Germline loops: CDR1 SGHDN, CDR2 FVKESK. There are 14 residues in the CDR3. Trimming at V came to 5 bases and at J to 9 bases, leaving 11 bases not matched to a gene.